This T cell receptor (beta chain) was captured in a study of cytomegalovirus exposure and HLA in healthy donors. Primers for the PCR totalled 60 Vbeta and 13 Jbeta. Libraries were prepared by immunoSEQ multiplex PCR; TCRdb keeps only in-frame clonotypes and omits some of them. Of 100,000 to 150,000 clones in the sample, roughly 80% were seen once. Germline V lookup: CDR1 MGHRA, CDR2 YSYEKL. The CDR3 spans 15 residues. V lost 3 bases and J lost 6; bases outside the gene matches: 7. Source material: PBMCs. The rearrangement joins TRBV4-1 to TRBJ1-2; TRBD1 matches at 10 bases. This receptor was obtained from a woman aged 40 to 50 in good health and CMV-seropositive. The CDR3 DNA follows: TGCGCCAGCAGCCATTACCCGGGACAGGGGAATGGCTACACCTTC. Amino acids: CASSHYPGQGNGYTF.